This TCR beta chain was identified in a study of cytomegalovirus exposure and HLA in healthy donors. Overall study findings and caveats: Most TCR sequences were rare, but some public TCRs occurred in many donors.

Separate from the approximately 670-subject first cohort was the 120-subject validation cohort, to which the donors belonged. Measured with immunoSEQ multiplex PCR; TCRdb has only the in-frame clones, and not every one. The sample carries hundreds of thousands of clones, 80% to 90% recorded once. About this clone: Antigen specificity is unknown.

V was pared by 6 bases and J by 2 bases, with 5 bases between. This CDR3 has 11 amino acids. In germline, CDR1 is MNHNS, CDR2 SASEGT. The sequence came from a woman younger than 35 in good health and CMV-seropositive. Sample: PBMCs. V and J are TRBV6-1 and TRBJ2-7; perhaps TRBD1 as D (5 bases). The DNA of the CDR3 is TGTGCCAGCAGGGGGCCCTACGAGCAGTACTTC. Translation: CASRGPYEQYF.